A single sample is the source of the 14 T cell receptor beta chains below, sequenced in a study of shared clonotypes between healthy human individuals. TCRdb keeps only in-frame clones here, not all; method: immunoSEQ multiplex PCR. The data show around 2,100,000 clones, over 85% seen once. CD45RO-negative cells were positively selected for CCR7, leaving out terminally differentiated effector memory CD45RA+ cells. Sequencing was done on a sample of naive CD8+ T cells sorted from blood. The source of these receptors is a man aged 18 to 29 in good health.

The chain links TRBV9 to TRBJ2-1, with TRBD2 identical over 11 bases. The length of the CDR3 is 18 residues. The germline V gene encodes CDR1 SGDLS and CDR2 YYNGEE. With V trimmed by 4 bases and J by 3 bases, 12 bases remained unmatched. The CDR3 spells CASSSGTSGARFYNEQFF. The CDR3 bases are TGTGCCAGCAGCTCCGGGACTAGCGGTGCGAGATTCTACAATGAGCAGTTCTTC.

CDR3 nucleotide sequence: TGTGCCATCAGTGATGAGGGAGCTGGAAACACCATATATTTT. Protein product: CAISDEGAGNTIYF. The chain couples TRBV10-3 to TRBJ1-3, with D unclear. The V and J ends lost 3 bases and 2 bases respectively, with 8 bases between them. There are 14 residues in the CDR3. Germline V lookup: CDR1 ENHRY, CDR2 SYGVKD.

CDR3 residues: CASSQDPEPSVVGDTQYF. CDR3 DNA sequence: TGTGCCAGCAGCCAAGACCCTGAACCATCGGTCGTTGGAGATACGCAGTATTTT. The rearrangement joins TRBV4-2 to TRBJ2-3, with no clear D. Between the trimmed V and J ends, which lost 0 bases and 5 bases, there was a span of 21 bases. Germline V lookup: CDR1 LGHNA, CDR2 YNFKEQ. The CDR3 consists of 18 residues.

As concerns this clone: Other nucleotide sequences in the sample specify the same CDR3. The CDR3 is CASSLARNEQYF. The CDR3, as DNA: TGTGCCAGCAGCTTAGCGAGAAACGAGCAGTACTTC. The V gene is TRBV7-9, the J gene TRBJ2-7; D not certain. The CDR3 spans 12 residues. The V gene's germline CDR1 is SEHNR and CDR2 FQNEAQ (reference sequence). V lost 0 bases, J lost 5 bases, and 5 bases lay in between. Combining the CDR3 with reference TRBV7-9 and TRBJ2-7 gives the whole variable domain DTGVSQNPRHKITKRGQNVTFRCDPISEHNRLYWYRQTLGQGPEFLTYFQNEAQLEKSRLLSDRFSAERPKGSFSTLEIQRTEQGDSAMYLCASSLARNEQYFGPGTRLTVT.

The chain is built from TRBV7-6 and TRBJ2-1; a possible D gene is TRBD2 (6 bases). Deletions cut 5 bases from V and 15 bases from J, with 26 bases between. This CDR3 has 15 amino acids. The V gene's germline CDR1 is SGHVS and CDR2 FNYEAQ. The CDR3 spells CASSTLFLASGSLFF. The CDR3 DNA is TGTGCCAGCAGCACCCTTTTTCTAGCGTCCGGGAGTCTGTTCTTC.

The chain links TRBV4-2 to TRBJ2-7, with D possibly being TRBD2 (5 bases). Per germline, CDR1 LGHNA and CDR2 YNFKEQ. This CDR3 contains 15 residues. V was shortened by 3 bases and J by 2 bases, with 14 bases between the two germline ends. The CDR3 DNA is TGTGCCAGCAGCCACATCGGCGGGCTTCCCTACGAGCAGTACTTC. Translating gives CASSHIGGLPYEQYF.

The chain links TRBV25-1 to TRBJ2-7, with 7 bases that match TRBD1. J gave up 2 bases and V 3 bases, and 7 bases lay outside the gene matches. The CDR3 spans 15 residues. Germline CDR1 is MGHDK and CDR2 is SYGVNS. The CDR3 region has the DNA TGTGCCAGCAGTGACCTGAGACAGGGAACCTACGAGCAGTACTTC. This codes for CASSDLRQGTYEQYF.

The chain uses TRBV6-1 and TRBJ2-7; 7 bases match TRBD2. Losses at the gene ends were 2 bases for V and 0 bases for J; bases not matched to a gene: 10. There are 17 residues in the CDR3. Germline V gives CDR1 MNHNS, CDR2 SASEGT. CDR3 in DNA: TGTGCCAGCAGTGAAACTTGGGGGGAGGGCCTCTCCTACGAGCAGTACTTC. It translates to CASSETWGEGLSYEQYF.

Only one count was recorded for this clone. This chain uses TRBV11-2 with TRBJ2-1, with a tentative D call TRBD2 (6 bases). Germline V gene sequence: CDR1 SGHAT, CDR2 FQNNGV. Trimming pared 1 base from V and 4 bases from J, leaving 14 bases between. The CDR3 runs 16 residues. This CDR3 is CASSLGMGSGYNEQFF. Here the CDR3 DNA reads TGTGCCAGCAGCTTAGGAATGGGTAGCGGTTACAATGAGCAGTTCTTC.

The rearrangement links TRBV6-5 to TRBJ2-7; D perhaps matches TRBD2 (6 bases). The CDR3 length is 12 residues. Per germline, CDR1 MNHEY and CDR2 SVGAGI. The germline V and J ends were trimmed by 7 bases and 4 bases, with 11 bases remaining between them. The CDR3: CASTGDSYEQYF. CDR3 DNA sequence: TGTGCCAGCACCGGGGACTCTTACGAGCAGTACTTC.

This clone was observed once. Here the CDR3 reads CASSYSIPYTGELFF. CDR3 nucleotides: TGTGCCAGCAGTTACTCGATCCCGTACACCGGGGAGCTGTTTTTT. The chain links TRBV6-6 to TRBJ2-2; D unresolved. This CDR3 region has 15 residues. The V end lost 0 bases, the J end lost 3 bases, and 8 bases lay between the germline ends. CDR1 is MNHNY, CDR2 SVGAGI, per germline (reference sequence).

The rearrangement links TRBV6-1 to TRBJ1-2; a weak D match, TRBD1 (5 bases). This CDR3 is 12 amino acids long. Germline V gene sequence: CDR1 MNHNS, CDR2 SASEGT. V was cut by 8 bases and J by 4 bases, with 11 bases left in between. The DNA for the CDR3 is TGTGCCAGCGACGGGGGAATCTATGGCTACACCTTC. This sequence encodes CASDGGIYGYTF.

V usage is TRBV25-1 and J usage is TRBJ1-1; the D gene is possibly TRBD1 (6 bases). V was pared by 10 bases and J by 4 bases, with 16 bases between. CDR3 length equals 13 residues. Germline V gene lookup returns CDR1 MGHDK and CDR2 SYGVNS. Written as DNA, the CDR3 is TGTGCCACCGGCGGGGAAGGGGGCACTGAAGCTTTCTTT. Its protein product is CATGGEGGTEAFF.

This clone has a single count. This rearrangement joins TRBV27 to TRBJ2-1; D is ambiguous. Germline V CDR1 and CDR2: MNHEY, SMNVEV (reference sequence). V gave up 6 bases and J gave up 5 bases, with 20 bases separating them. The CDR3 has 16 amino acids. The CDR3 nucleotides read TGTGCCAGCAGGCGAAATAACCCGGGTCCCCACAATGAGCAGTTCTTC. Translation: CASRRNNPGPHNEQFF.